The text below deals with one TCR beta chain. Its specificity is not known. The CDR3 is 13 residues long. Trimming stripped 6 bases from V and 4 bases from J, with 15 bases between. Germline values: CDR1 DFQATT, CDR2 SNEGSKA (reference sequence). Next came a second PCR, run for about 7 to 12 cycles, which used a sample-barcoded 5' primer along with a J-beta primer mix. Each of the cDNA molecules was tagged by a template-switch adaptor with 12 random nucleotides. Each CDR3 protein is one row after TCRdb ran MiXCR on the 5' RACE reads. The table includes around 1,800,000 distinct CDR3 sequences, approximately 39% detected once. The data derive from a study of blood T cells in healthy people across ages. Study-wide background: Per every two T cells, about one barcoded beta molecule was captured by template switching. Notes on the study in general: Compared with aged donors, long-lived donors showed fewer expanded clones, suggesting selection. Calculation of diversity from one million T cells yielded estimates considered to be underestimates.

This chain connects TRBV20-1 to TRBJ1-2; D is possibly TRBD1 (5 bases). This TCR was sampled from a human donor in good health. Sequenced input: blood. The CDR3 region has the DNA TGCAGTGCCCTGGGGGGTATCCTCTATGGCTACACCTTC. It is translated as CSALGGILYGYTF.